This is a list of T cell receptor beta chains from one sample in a study of blood T cells in healthy people across ages. TCRdb analysed the 5' RACE reads with MiXCR anew, one entry per CDR3 protein. The table has around 1,900,000 distinct CDR3 sequences, around 42% seen once. Material: blood. The receptors were sampled from a human donor in good health. The CDR3 runs from the conserved cysteine through the conserved F or W. Fields, in order: J gene, clone size, V gene, D gene, CDR3 protein, CDR3 DNA. D genes are given only for firm matches. Expanded clones are given a class, and other clones once, few, many or no size at all.

j_call: TRBJ2-3; clone_size: NA; v_call: TRBV29-1; d_call: TRBD1; cdr3_aa: CSVYPDRGHDTQYF; cdr3_nt: TGCAGCGTTTATCCCGACAGGGGGCACGATACGCAGTATTTT
j_call: TRBJ2-7; clone_size: NA; v_call: TRBV9; d_call: TRBD1; cdr3_aa: CASSTTGGNSEQYF; cdr3_nt: TGTGCCAGCAGCACGACAGGGGGCAATTCCGAGCAGTACTTC
j_call: TRBJ2-1; clone_size: NA; v_call: TRBV4-3; d_call: NA; cdr3_aa: CASSHAARGNEQFF; cdr3_nt: TGCGCCAGCAGCCACGCCGCCAGGGGAAATGAGCAGTTCTTC
j_call: TRBJ2-7; clone_size: NA; v_call: TRBV6-2/TRBV6-3; d_call: TRBD1; cdr3_aa: CASSRGQRLAEQYF; cdr3_nt: TGTGCCAGCAGTCGGGGACAGCGGTTAGCCGAGCAGTACTTC
j_call: TRBJ2-6; clone_size: NA; v_call: TRBV18; d_call: NA; cdr3_aa: CTSSYGTGTSGANVLTF; cdr3_nt: TGTACCAGCTCTTACGGAACAGGGACCTCTGGGGCCAACGTCCTGACTTTC
j_call: TRBJ1-2; clone_size: few; v_call: TRBV7-8; d_call: NA; cdr3_aa: CASSTTVNYGYTF; cdr3_nt: TGTGCCAGCAGCACGACTGTGAACTATGGCTACACCTTC
j_call: TRBJ1-1; clone_size: NA; v_call: TRBV29-1; d_call: TRBD1; cdr3_aa: CSVDNVKGASEAFF; cdr3_nt: TGCAGCGTTGATAATGTAAAGGGGGCCTCTGAAGCTTTCTTT
j_call: TRBJ2-1; clone_size: NA; v_call: TRBV10-3; d_call: NA; cdr3_aa: CAISEDRGAGYNEQFF; cdr3_nt: TGTGCCATCAGTGAGGATCGGGGGGCCGGGTACAATGAGCAGTTCTTC
j_call: TRBJ1-2; clone_size: NA; v_call: TRBV3-1; d_call: TRBD1; cdr3_aa: CASSQSIQGPDGYTF; cdr3_nt: TGTGCCAGCAGCCAATCAATACAGGGGCCCGATGGCTACACCTTC
j_call: TRBJ2-4; clone_size: few; v_call: TRBV3-1; d_call: TRBD1; cdr3_aa: CASSRSGQQNIQYF; cdr3_nt: TGTGCCAGCAGTCGCTCGGGACAGCAAAACATTCAGTACTTC
j_call: TRBJ1-1; clone_size: NA; v_call: TRBV4-2; d_call: NA; cdr3_aa: CASSQGDTNTEAFF; cdr3_nt: TGTGCCAGCAGCCAAGGGGACACGAACACTGAAGCTTTCTTT
j_call: TRBJ1-5; clone_size: NA; v_call: TRBV20-1; d_call: TRBD1; cdr3_aa: CSAPDPGQDDQPQHF; cdr3_nt: TGCAGTGCTCCGGATCCGGGACAGGACGATCAGCCCCAGCATTTT
j_call: TRBJ2-1; clone_size: NA; v_call: TRBV5-1; d_call: TRBD2; cdr3_aa: CASSWLKGRGDKSEQFF; cdr3_nt: TGCGCCAGCAGCTGGCTCAAGGGGAGGGGAGACAAGAGTGAGCAGTTCTTC
j_call: TRBJ2-1; clone_size: NA; v_call: TRBV15; d_call: NA; cdr3_aa: CATSRDVGLGEQFF; cdr3_nt: TGTGCCACCAGCAGAGATGTGGGGCTCGGTGAGCAGTTCTTC
j_call: TRBJ2-5; clone_size: NA; v_call: TRBV20-1; d_call: NA; cdr3_aa: CSARDLQLVSETQYF; cdr3_nt: TGCAGTGCTAGAGACCTACAACTAGTTTCAGAGACCCAGTACTTC
j_call: TRBJ1-2; clone_size: few; v_call: TRBV12-3/TRBV12-4; d_call: TRBD1; cdr3_aa: CASSYFFGQGARGYTF; cdr3_nt: TGTGCCAGCAGTTACTTTTTCGGACAGGGGGCGCGAGGCTACACCTTC
j_call: TRBJ1-2; clone_size: NA; v_call: TRBV20-1; d_call: NA; cdr3_aa: CSAIELGRDYGYTF; cdr3_nt: TGCAGTGCTATAGAATTGGGCAGGGACTATGGCTACACCTTC
j_call: TRBJ2-3; clone_size: few; v_call: TRBV29-1; d_call: TRBD1; cdr3_aa: CSVDGTGGADTQYF; cdr3_nt: TGCAGCGTTGACGGGACAGGGGGCGCAGATACGCAGTATTTT
j_call: TRBJ2-3; clone_size: NA; v_call: TRBV24-1; d_call: NA; cdr3_aa: CATSEAVTSTDTQYF; cdr3_nt: TGTGCCACCAGTGAGGCAGTTACTAGCACAGATACGCAGTATTTT
j_call: TRBJ2-3; clone_size: once; v_call: TRBV28; d_call: NA; cdr3_aa: CASSFGGGPVEDTQYF; cdr3_nt: TGTGCCAGCAGTTTTGGTGGCGGTCCGGTGGAAGATACGCAGTATTTT
j_call: TRBJ1-1; clone_size: few; v_call: TRBV29-1; d_call: NA; cdr3_aa: CSVVPLNTEAFF; cdr3_nt: TGCAGCGTTGTTCCCTTAAACACTGAAGCTTTCTTT
j_call: TRBJ1-2; clone_size: NA; v_call: TRBV6-1; d_call: TRBD1; cdr3_aa: CASSEPGTALNYGHTF; cdr3_nt: TGTGCCAGCAGTGAGCCGGGGACAGCTCTCAACTATGGCCACACCTTC
j_call: TRBJ1-2; clone_size: NA; v_call: TRBV12-3/TRBV12-4; d_call: TRBD1; cdr3_aa: CASSLYQGGYYGYTF; cdr3_nt: TGTGCCAGCAGTTTATATCAGGGGGGTTACTATGGCTACACCTTC
j_call: TRBJ2-1; clone_size: NA; v_call: TRBV5-1; d_call: NA; cdr3_aa: CASSLMAGEVNEQFF; cdr3_nt: TGCGCCAGCAGCTTGATGGCAGGGGAAGTCAATGAGCAGTTCTTC
j_call: TRBJ1-2; clone_size: few; v_call: TRBV12-3/TRBV12-4; d_call: TRBD1; cdr3_aa: CASSLDGQGINYGYTF; cdr3_nt: TGTGCCAGCAGTTTAGACGGACAGGGGATTAACTATGGCTACACCTTC
j_call: TRBJ2-3; clone_size: NA; v_call: TRBV7-2; d_call: TRBD2; cdr3_aa: CASSFTSGVGDTQYF; cdr3_nt: TGTGCCAGCAGCTTTACTAGCGGGGTAGGAGATACGCAGTATTTT
j_call: TRBJ2-4; clone_size: NA; v_call: TRBV20-1; d_call: TRBD2; cdr3_aa: CSADAFGGARNIQYF; cdr3_nt: TGCAGTGCCGACGCGTTCGGGGGGGCGAGAAACATTCAGTACTTC
j_call: TRBJ2-7; clone_size: NA; v_call: TRBV29-1; d_call: NA; cdr3_aa: CSVRLSYEQYF; cdr3_nt: TGCAGCGTTCGGCTCTCCTACGAGCAGTACTTC
j_call: TRBJ1-2; clone_size: few; v_call: TRBV4-3; d_call: NA; cdr3_aa: CASSQENRAAGTYGYTF; cdr3_nt: TGCGCCAGCAGCCAAGAAAACCGGGCCGCGGGAACTTATGGCTACACCTTC
j_call: TRBJ2-7; clone_size: NA; v_call: TRBV11-2; d_call: NA; cdr3_aa: CASSLDSASGGPTKQYF; cdr3_nt: TGTGCCAGCAGCTTAGATAGCGCGTCGGGCGGACCTACGAAGCAGTACTTC
j_call: TRBJ2-3; clone_size: NA; v_call: TRBV5-1; d_call: TRBD2; cdr3_aa: CASNPSGGRDTQYF; cdr3_nt: TGCGCCAGCAATCCTAGCGGGGGAAGAGATACGCAGTATTTT
j_call: TRBJ2-3; clone_size: few; v_call: TRBV20-1; d_call: NA; cdr3_aa: CSARDKPTDTQYF; cdr3_nt: TGCAGTGCTCGGGACAAGCCCACAGATACGCAGTATTTT
j_call: TRBJ2-3; clone_size: few; v_call: TRBV12-3/TRBV12-4; d_call: TRBD2; cdr3_aa: CASSLMRGTTDTQYF; cdr3_nt: TGTGCCAGCAGTTTAATGCGGGGGACCACAGATACGCAGTATTTT
j_call: TRBJ2-7; clone_size: NA; v_call: TRBV18; d_call: TRBD1; cdr3_aa: CASSPGVGGDEQYF; cdr3_nt: TGTGCCAGCTCACCGGGAGTAGGGGGCGACGAGCAGTACTTC
j_call: TRBJ2-4; clone_size: NA; v_call: TRBV20-1; d_call: NA; cdr3_aa: CSARGDRGWDIQYF; cdr3_nt: TGCAGTGCTAGAGGCGATCGGGGATGGGACATTCAGTACTTC
j_call: TRBJ2-1; clone_size: NA; v_call: TRBV5-1; d_call: NA; cdr3_aa: CASSSRGRESIGEQFF; cdr3_nt: TGCGCCAGCAGCTCCAGGGGGCGGGAGTCGATCGGTGAGCAGTTCTTC
j_call: TRBJ2-3; clone_size: NA; v_call: TRBV20-1; d_call: NA; cdr3_aa: CSALDGGITDTQYF; cdr3_nt: TGCAGTGCCCTGGACGGTGGGATCACAGATACGCAGTATTTT